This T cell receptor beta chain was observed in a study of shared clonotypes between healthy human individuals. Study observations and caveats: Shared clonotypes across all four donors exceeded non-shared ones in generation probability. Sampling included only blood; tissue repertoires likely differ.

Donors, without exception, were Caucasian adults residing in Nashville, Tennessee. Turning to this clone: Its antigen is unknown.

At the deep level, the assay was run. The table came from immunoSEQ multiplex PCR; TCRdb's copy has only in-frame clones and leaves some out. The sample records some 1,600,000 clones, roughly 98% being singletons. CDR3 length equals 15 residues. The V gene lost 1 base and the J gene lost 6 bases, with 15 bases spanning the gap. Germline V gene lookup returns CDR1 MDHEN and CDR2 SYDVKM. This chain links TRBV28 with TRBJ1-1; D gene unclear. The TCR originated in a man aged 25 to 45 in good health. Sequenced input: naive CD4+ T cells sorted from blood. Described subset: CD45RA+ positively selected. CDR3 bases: TGTGCCAGCAGTTTATTTAGGAGTTGGGAGGCTGAAGCTTTCTTT. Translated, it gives CASSLFRSWEAEAFF.